This is a list of T cell receptor beta chains from one sample in a study of Ad26.COV2.S vaccination and SARS-CoV-2 variants. TCRdb keeps only in-frame clones here, not all; method: immunoSEQ multiplex PCR. The repertoire includes hundreds of thousands of clones, about 88% of them detected once, and approximately 5.9% sits in the top ten. Sequencing used peripheral blood, obtained in a trial of Ad26.COV2.S vaccine versus placebo. These TCRs come from a person between 18 and 59 years old who received the Ad26.COV2.S COVID-19 vaccine or a placebo. Each CDR3 is given without its conserved first and last residue.

CDR3 length: 11
J gene: TRBJ2-7
V gene: TRBV19
CDR3 protein: ASSVTGTGEQY

CDR3 length: 12
J gene: TRBJ1-2
V gene: TRBV28
CDR3 protein: ASTITGTAYGYT

CDR3 length: 13
J gene: TRBJ1-5
V gene: TRBV6-4
CDR3 protein: ASSDSGDSNQPQH

CDR3 length: 11
J gene: TRBJ1-2
V gene: TRBV6-2/TRBV6-3
CDR3 protein: ASSYDGQYGYT

CDR3 length: 13
J gene: TRBJ2-7
V gene: TRBV4-2
CDR3 protein: ASSQGAGGGDEQY

CDR3 length: 13
J gene: TRBJ2-1
V gene: TRBV6-2/TRBV6-3
CDR3 protein: ASSYRVVSYNEQF

CDR3 length: 14
J gene: TRBJ1-5
V gene: TRBV11-3
CDR3 protein: ASSLEDIRLCQPQH

CDR3 length: 12
J gene: TRBJ2-5
V gene: TRBV7-2
CDR3 protein: ASSLVGGEETQY

CDR3 length: 13
J gene: TRBJ2-7
V gene: TRBV9
CDR3 protein: ASSVEGWSSYEQY

CDR3 length: 12
J gene: TRBJ2-3
V gene: TRBV15
CDR3 protein: ATSRAQPSDTQY

CDR3 length: 16
J gene: TRBJ2-7
V gene: TRBV15
CDR3 protein: ATSRDLGTGLSSYEQY

CDR3 length: 9
J gene: TRBJ1-2
V gene: TRBV5-8
CDR3 protein: AIWANYGYT

CDR3 length: 12
J gene: TRBJ1-5
V gene: TRBV7-2
CDR3 protein: ASSSRTGRQPQH

CDR3 length: 13
J gene: TRBJ2-1
V gene: TRBV3-1/TRBV3-2
CDR3 protein: ASSPQGGPSNEQF

CDR3 length: 13
J gene: TRBJ2-1
V gene: TRBV25-1
CDR3 protein: ASTLGQGSYNEQF

CDR3 length: 12
J gene: TRBJ1-5
V gene: TRBV7-2
CDR3 protein: ASSPPGGYQPQH

CDR3 length: 14
J gene: TRBJ1-5
V gene: TRBV30
CDR3 protein: AWSVWLTGDHQPQH

CDR3 length: 12
J gene: TRBJ1-3
V gene: TRBV3-1/TRBV3-2
CDR3 protein: ASSLEVSGNTIY

CDR3 length: 14
J gene: TRBJ1-2
V gene: TRBV7-2
CDR3 protein: ASSLARPSPNYGYT

CDR3 length: 13
J gene: TRBJ2-1
V gene: TRBV9
CDR3 protein: ASSVTSGRINEQF

CDR3 length: 12
J gene: TRBJ2-7
V gene: TRBV4-3
CDR3 protein: ASSQDREDYEQY

CDR3 length: 13
J gene: TRBJ2-7
V gene: TRBV7-9
CDR3 protein: ASSDGQGLLFEQY

CDR3 length: 14
J gene: TRBJ2-1
V gene: TRBV6-4
CDR3 protein: ASSDQTSGIYNVQF

CDR3 length: 12
J gene: TRBJ1-3
V gene: TRBV30
CDR3 protein: AWSVISSGNTIY

CDR3 length: 14
J gene: TRBJ1-4
V gene: TRBV29-1
CDR3 protein: SVVGDSGNPGGKLF

CDR3 length: 14
J gene: TRBJ2-7
V gene: TRBV27
CDR3 protein: ASSAFSAGSSYEQY

CDR3 length: 17
J gene: TRBJ2-3
V gene: TRBV19
CDR3 protein: ASSIDGGLVAGVPVWQY

CDR3 length: 9
J gene: TRBJ1-1
V gene: TRBV19
CDR3 protein: ASTRNTEAF

CDR3 length: 13
J gene: TRBJ1-2
V gene: TRBV18
CDR3 protein: ASSPQGGETYGYT

CDR3 length: 11
J gene: TRBJ2-7
V gene: TRBV7-9
CDR3 protein: ASSLAVTYEQY

CDR3 length: 12
J gene: TRBJ2-3
V gene: TRBV11-2
CDR3 protein: ASSLRAGTDTQY

CDR3 length: 12
J gene: TRBJ1-2
V gene: TRBV9
CDR3 protein: ASSVGGLNYGYT

CDR3 length: 13
J gene: TRBJ1-2
V gene: TRBV4-3
CDR3 protein: ASSRETGLFYGYT

CDR3 length: 14
J gene: TRBJ1-4
V gene: TRBV4-1
CDR3 protein: ASSPGQGSGDEKLF

CDR3 length: 14
J gene: TRBJ2-3
V gene: TRBV19
CDR3 protein: ASSEDGLAGRYTQY

CDR3 length: 14
J gene: TRBJ2-1
V gene: TRBV14
CDR3 protein: ASSQGSGPSYNEQF

CDR3 length: 14
J gene: TRBJ2-1
V gene: TRBV5-4
CDR3 protein: ASSRRDGTSYNEQF

CDR3 length: 14
J gene: TRBJ2-1
V gene: TRBV4-3
CDR3 protein: ASSQDPVGGANEQF

CDR3 length: 15
J gene: TRBJ2-1
V gene: TRBV28
CDR3 protein: ASSSALAGRNYNEQF

CDR3 length: 14
J gene: TRBJ2-5
V gene: TRBV7-2
CDR3 protein: ASSSFPRGRGETQY

CDR3 length: 10
J gene: TRBJ2-4
V gene: TRBV12-3/TRBV12-4
CDR3 protein: ASRAGQAIQY

CDR3 length: 14
J gene: TRBJ2-3
V gene: TRBV29-1
CDR3 protein: SAMAGLWSGTDTQY

CDR3 length: 11
J gene: TRBJ1-1
V gene: TRBV25-1
CDR3 protein: ASSEGQWTEAF

CDR3 length: 10
J gene: TRBJ2-7
V gene: TRBV19
CDR3 protein: ASSDMAYEQY

CDR3 length: 10
J gene: TRBJ2-1
V gene: TRBV5-1
CDR3 protein: ASSAARNEQF

CDR3 length: 9
J gene: TRBJ2-1
V gene: TRBV27
CDR3 protein: ASSSYREQF

CDR3 length: 12
J gene: TRBJ2-7
V gene: TRBV7-2
CDR3 protein: ASSLDLGPDEQY

CDR3 length: 12
J gene: TRBJ1-3
V gene: TRBV2
CDR3 protein: ASGDKSSGNTIY

CDR3 length: 11
J gene: TRBJ1-1
V gene: TRBV18
CDR3 protein: ASSLQKNTEAF

CDR3 length: 12
J gene: TRBJ2-1
V gene: TRBV18
CDR3 protein: ASSPGLAGSEQF

CDR3 length: 11
J gene: TRBJ1-1
V gene: TRBV18
CDR3 protein: ASSRVENTEAF

CDR3 length: 13
J gene: TRBJ2-7
V gene: TRBV6-2/TRBV6-3
CDR3 protein: ASSKPTGDAYEQY

CDR3 length: 16
J gene: TRBJ2-1
V gene: TRBV30
CDR3 protein: AWSVRSSGGHSYNEQF

CDR3 length: 12
J gene: TRBJ2-1
V gene: TRBV5-1
CDR3 protein: ASSLSTSYTEQF